A single sample is the source of the 32 T cell receptor beta chains below, sequenced in a study of control samples from healthy donors and cancer patients. Profiled with immunoSEQ multiplex PCR; TCRdb holds only in-frame clones, not every one. The sample shows 75,000 to 80,000 clones, under 90% of them seen only once. Specimen: PBMCs. The receptors derive from a woman aged 45 to 65 with colorectal cancer.

The rearrangement uses TRBV3-1 (or the pseudogene TRBV3-2) and TRBJ2-1; 7 nucleotides agree with TRBD2. J lost 2 bases, V lost 4 bases, and 2 bases had no gene match. This CDR3 spans 14 amino acids. Looked up from germline, CDR1 is LGHDT and CDR2 is YNNKEL (reference sequence). The CDR3 region has the DNA TGTGCCAGCAGCCTAAGCGGGGCCTACAATGAGCAGTTCTTC. Amino acids: CASSLSGAYNEQFF.

V and J are TRBV30 and TRBJ1-6, with D unresolved. Per germline, CDR1 GTSNPN and CDR2 SVGIG (reference sequence). V lost 0 bases and J 6 bases, leaving 9 bases between the germline ends. The CDR3 consists of 14 residues. DNA of the CDR3: TGTGCCTGGAGTGTTACAGTCTTTAATTCACCCCTCCACTTT. It translates to CAWSVTVFNSPLHF.

The chain couples TRBV19 to TRBJ1-2; TRBD1 agrees at 7 bases. V gave up 3 bases and J gave up 10 bases; unmatched junction bases: 5. The CDR3 runs to 12 residues. Germline CDR1 and CDR2: LNHDA and SQIVND (reference sequence). Here the CDR3 reads CASSIGDRAYTF. CDR3 coding DNA: TGTGCCAGTAGTATTGGCGACAGGGCCTACACCTTC. Looking up the rest from reference TRBV19 and TRBJ1-2 gives the full variable domain: DGGITQSPKYLFRKEGQNVTLSCEQNLNHDAMYWYRQDPGQGLRLIYYSQIVNDFQKGDIAEGYSVSREKKESFPLTVTSAQKNPTAFYLCASSIGDRAYTFGSGTRLTVV.

The V call is TRBV4-1, the J call TRBJ2-1; possibly TRBD2 for D (6 bases). CDR1 is MGHRA and CDR2 is YSYEKL in the germline V gene. This CDR3 region has 11 residues. The germline V and J ends were trimmed by 1 base and 12 bases, with 7 bases remaining between them. CDR3 bases: TGCGCCAGCAGCCAAGGGGGAGGGCAGTTCTTC. As protein: CASSQGGGQFF.

The rearrangement links TRBV7-2 to TRBJ1-2; D is ambiguous. Germline values: CDR1 SGHTA, CDR2 FQGNSA. CDR3 length: 13 amino acids. V was clipped by 5 bases and J by 5 bases, with 12 bases between them. In DNA, the CDR3 is TGTGCCAGCAGCGAGTCGGAGGTTTATGGCTACACCTTC. This gives the protein CASSESEVYGYTF.

Comments on this clone: An end of the junction does not agree with germline; a read error may underlie this. The CDR3 nucleotides read TGCGCCAGCAAATCACCCTCCAACAATGAGCAGTTCTTC. It specifies CASKSPSNNEQFF. This chain joins TRBV4-1 and TRBJ2-1; no clear D. The CDR3 contains 13 residues. In germline, CDR1 is MGHRA, CDR2 YSYEKL.

This clone was recorded once. This chain connects TRBV9 to TRBJ1-1, with D possibly being TRBD1 (5 bases). Germline V gives CDR1 SGDLS, CDR2 YYNGEE. V gave up 3 bases and J gave up 5 bases, with 14 bases separating them. The CDR3 covers 14 residues. The CDR3 reads CASSAGVQGTEAFF. CDR3 nucleotide sequence: TGTGCCAGCAGCGCAGGCGTCCAGGGAACTGAAGCTTTCTTT.

The chain has TRBV18 and TRBJ1-2, with no clear D. Trimming cost V 1 base and J 4 bases, with 16 bases left between them. CDR3 length: 16 amino acids. In germline, CDR1 is KGHSH, CDR2 LQKENI. The CDR3 loop is CASSPLAPERTYGYTF. The CDR3 DNA reads as TGTGCCAGCTCACCACTTGCCCCCGAGAGGACCTATGGCTACACCTTC.

The chain combines TRBV4-3 with TRBJ2-2; TRBD2 aligns across 11 bases. The CDR3 runs to 17 residues. Germline assignment: CDR1 LGHNA and CDR2 YSLEER. The V gene end was trimmed by 1 base and the J gene end by 7 bases; junction bases not matched to a gene: 8. CDR3 nucleotide sequence: TGCGCCAGCAGCCAAGTAGGGACTAGCGGTTGGATCGGGGAGCTGTTTTTT. Translation gives CASSQVGTSGWIGELFF.

This clone was seen just once. The chain carries TRBV5-3 and TRBJ2-7; the D is unclear. TRBV5-3 is sorted into the ORF group, with uncertain function. The V gene lost 6 bases and the J gene lost 9 bases, with 4 bases spanning the gap. CDR3 length: 8 residues. The CDR3: CARKGQYV. In DNA, the CDR3 is TGTGCCAGAAAAGGGCAGTACGTC.

The chain combines TRBV24-1 with TRBJ2-5; TRBD2 agrees at 12 bases. The CDR3 spans 14 residues. The V gene's germline CDR1 is KGHDR and CDR2 SFDVKD. After removal of 9 bases from V and 5 bases from J, the junction contained 6 bases not matched to a gene. The CDR3 reads CATSLAGGSETQYF. In nucleotides, the CDR3 is TGTGCCACCTCACTAGCGGGGGGTTCGGAGACCCAGTACTTC.

Only a few counts were recorded for this clone. The rearrangement links TRBV15 to TRBJ1-4; tentative D call: TRBD1 (6 bases). The germline V and J ends were trimmed by 0 bases and 8 bases, with 16 bases remaining between them. Looked up from germline, CDR1 is LNHNV and CDR2 is YYDKDF (reference sequence). The CDR3 sequence is 16 residues long. The CDR3 loop reads CATSRDAWGAWEKLFF. The CDR3 DNA sequence: TGTGCCACCAGCAGAGATGCTTGGGGGGCCTGGGAAAAACTGTTTTTT.

J is TRBJ1-1 and V is TRBV5-1; the D gene is possibly TRBD1 (5 bases). The V end was cut by 7 bases, the J end by 8 bases, with 21 bases between. The CDR3 consists of 14 residues. CDR1 is SGHRS and CDR2 is YFSETQ in the germline V gene. CDR3 region: CASRRDGSTGEAFF. The DNA for the CDR3 is TGCGCCAGCCGTAGGGACGGCTCCACTGGAGAAGCTTTCTTT.

This clone was recorded only once. The chain links TRBV6-5 to TRBJ1-2; no definite D call. Germline V gene data show CDR1 as MNHEY and CDR2 as SVGAGI. Trimming cost V 5 bases and J 8 bases, with 18 bases left between them. The CDR3 totals 14 residues. The chain's CDR3 is CASSLGRAMGGYTF. The CDR3 DNA is TGTGCCAGCAGTCTCGGACGGGCTATGGGGGGCTACACCTTC.

The chain employs TRBV6-6 and TRBJ1-6; D gene ambiguous. Germline CDR1 and CDR2: MNHNY and SVGAGI (reference sequence). V lost 0 bases to trimming and J lost 13 bases, with 13 bases between them. The CDR3 extends over 14 amino acids. The DNA of the CDR3 is TGTGCCAGCAGTTACTCGAACCTTGGAGGGCCCCTCCACTTT. Amino acids: CASSYSNLGGPLHF.

The gene calls are TRBV10-1 and TRBJ2-1, with 9 bases aligning to TRBD1. V was clipped by 6 bases and J by 4 bases; unmatched bases: 1. Per the germline V gene, CDR1 is WNHNN and CDR2 is SYGVQD (reference sequence). The CDR3 loop spans 13 amino acids. DNA for the CDR3: TGCGCCAGCAGCGGACAGGGGTACAATGAGCAGTTCTTC. It specifies CASSGQGYNEQFF.

The rearrangement links TRBV5-1 to TRBJ1-1, with D unclear. This CDR3 has 12 amino acids. Trimming stripped 5 bases from V and 3 bases from J, with 8 bases between. Germline loops: CDR1 SGHRS, CDR2 YFSETQ. The CDR3 sequence: CASSTGHTEAFF. As DNA, the CDR3 is TGCGCCAGCAGTACGGGCCACACTGAAGCTTTCTTT.

The chain links TRBV5-5 to TRBJ1-4; TRBD1 might be the D (5 bases). V was pared by 3 bases and J by 6 bases, with 15 bases between. CDR1 SGHKS and CDR2 YYEKEE come from the germline V gene (reference sequence). The CDR3 is 15 residues long. The CDR3 coding sequence is TGTGCCAGCAGCTCAGACGGGTTGGGGCATGAAAAACTGTTTTTT. Its translation: CASSSDGLGHEKLFF.

The rearrangement joins TRBV7-2 to TRBJ2-5, with D possibly being TRBD2 (6 bases). The CDR3 sequence is 14 residues long. Germline-derived CDR1 and CDR2 are SGHTA and FQGNSA. V lost 2 bases to trimming and J lost 4 bases, with 11 bases between them. CDR3 amino acids: CASSLYGGRETQYF. The CDR3 DNA follows: TGTGCCAGCAGCTTATACGGGGGTCGAGAGACCCAGTACTTC.

The rearrangement uses TRBV7-3 and TRBJ1-6, with D perhaps TRBD1 (5 bases). The CDR3 covers 15 residues. Trimming removed 1 base from V and 6 bases from J, with 10 bases in between. The germline gives CDR1 SGHTA, CDR2 FQGTGA. In DNA form, the CDR3 reads TGTGCCAGCAGCTTAAGAGGGGTGGGTAATTCACCCCTCCACTTT. Its translation is CASSLRGVGNSPLHF.

CDR3 in amino acids: CASSVDGTGSPLHF. The DNA for the CDR3 is TGTGCCAGCAGCGTAGACGGGACCGGTTCACCCCTCCACTTT. The chain couples TRBV5-4 to TRBJ1-6, with D tentatively TRBD1 (5 bases). Trimming stripped 4 bases from V and 9 bases from J, with 14 bases between. From germline, CDR1 is SGHNT and CDR2 YYREEE (reference sequence). The CDR3 runs to 14 residues.

This clone was seen once. In DNA, the CDR3 is TGTGCCACCAGCCTAGACAGGGGAGACGAGCAGTACGTC. It translates to CATSLDRGDEQYV. V gene TRBV15 combines with J gene TRBJ2-7; 8 nucleotides align to TRBD1. V lost 5 bases and J lost 5; bases outside the gene matches: 5. The CDR3 runs to 13 residues. Germline V lookup: CDR1 LNHNV, CDR2 YYDKDF (reference sequence).

The V call is TRBV19, the J call TRBJ2-7, with D perhaps given as TRBD1 or TRBD2 (5 bases each). The CDR3 is made up of 16 amino acids. Germline V gene data show CDR1 as LNHDA and CDR2 as SQIVND (reference sequence). Trimming left V 2 bases short and J 2 bases short, with 16 bases between. CDR3 nucleotides: TGTGCCAGTAGTATAAGTTTTATGGGGACGGCCTACGAGCAGTACGTC. Translated: CASSISFMGTAYEQYV.

The chain is built from TRBV6-5 and TRBJ1-6; D is unresolved. There are 14 residues in the CDR3. Per the germline V gene, CDR1 is MNHEY and CDR2 is SVGAGI. V lost 6 bases and J lost 1, with 7 bases in between. The CDR3 DNA is TGTGCCAGCAGGCTGTCGTCCTATAATTCACCCCTCCACTTT. Protein sequence: CASRLSSYNSPLHF.

This chain uses TRBV7-2 with TRBJ1-3; D unresolved. There are 15 residues in the CDR3. Trimming took 5 bases from V and 0 from J, leaving 11 bases between them. Germline CDR1 is SGHTA and CDR2 is FQGNSA. The CDR3 loop reads CASSPRALSGNTIYF. The CDR3 region has the DNA TGTGCCAGCAGCCCCCGGGCCCTCTCTGGAAACACCATATATTTT.

The gene calls are TRBV7-2 and TRBJ2-4; 9 positions match TRBD1. The CDR3 extends over 15 amino acids. Germline V gives CDR1 SGHTA, CDR2 FQGNSA. The trim removed 5 bases at V and 9 bases at J, leaving 11 bases unmatched. DNA of the CDR3: TGTGCCAGCAGCCCTAGGCCGGGACAGGGCGGCATTCAGTACTTC. This translates into CASSPRPGQGGIQYF.

V usage is TRBV19 and J usage is TRBJ1-6, with D possibly TRBD1 on 5 matching bases. V was clipped by 4 bases and J by 9 bases, with 22 bases between them. CDR1 LNHDA and CDR2 SQIVND come from the germline V gene (reference sequence). There are 17 residues in the CDR3. The CDR3 nucleotides read TGTGCCAGTAGTAAAGGTCGCGGACAAGGGGTGCCTTCACCCCTCCACTTT. It translates to CASSKGRGQGVPSPLHF.

The DNA of the CDR3 is TGTGCCAGCAGGTCCGGGACATCGAACACTGAAGCTTTCTTT. It is translated as CASRSGTSNTEAFF. V gene TRBV7-2 combines with J gene TRBJ1-1, with a weak D call TRBD1 (6 bases). This CDR3 is built from 14 residues. V lost 6 bases, J lost 1 base, and 12 bases lay in between. CDR1 and CDR2 from the germline V gene are SGHTA and FQGNSA.

This clone was observed once. The chain uses TRBV9 and TRBJ1-4; D not resolved. The CDR3 extends over 13 amino acids. From germline, CDR1 is SGDLS and CDR2 YYNGEE. V gave up 2 bases and J gave up 10 bases, with 12 bases separating them. CDR3 bases: TGTGCCAGCAGCGTTGAGCTTTTTGGAAAACTGTTTTTT. Its protein product is CASSVELFGKLFF.

This clone was detected a few times. V and J are TRBV7-8 and TRBJ1-1; a weak D match, TRBD1 (6 bases). This CDR3 contains 11 residues. Germline V gene data show CDR1 as SGHVS and CDR2 as FQNEAQ. Trimming removed 2 bases at V and 10 bases at J, with 8 bases between. The CDR3 spells CASSLTGRAFF. The CDR3 region has the DNA TGTGCCAGCAGCTTAACAGGGCGAGCTTTCTTT.

V usage is TRBV7-2 and J usage is TRBJ2-1, with 15 bases identical to TRBD2. This CDR3 is 16 amino acids long. CDR1 and CDR2 (germline): SGHTA, FQGNSA. V lost 5 bases to trimming and J lost 10 bases; unmatched junction nucleotides: 9. Here the CDR3 reads CASSLRTSGGATEQFF. The CDR3 bases are TGTGCCAGCAGCCTCCGGACTAGCGGGGGGGCGACCGAGCAGTTCTTC. Drawing the rest from reference TRBV7-2 and TRBJ2-1, the complete variable domain is GAGVSQSPSNKVTEKGKDVELRCDPISGHTALYWYRQSLGQGLEFLIYFQGNSAPDKSGLPSDRFSAERTGGSVSTLTIQRTQQEDSAVYLCASSLRTSGGATEQFFGPGTRLTVL.

The chain combines TRBV6-2 or TRBV6-3 with TRBJ1-2; D not certain. The CDR3 consists of 11 residues. The V and J ends lost 6 bases and 6 bases respectively, with 8 bases between them. Germline V gives CDR1 MNHEY, CDR2 SVGEGT. Written as DNA, the CDR3 is TGTGCCAGCAGCGGGAGAAATGGCTACACCTTC. Translated: CASSGRNGYTF.